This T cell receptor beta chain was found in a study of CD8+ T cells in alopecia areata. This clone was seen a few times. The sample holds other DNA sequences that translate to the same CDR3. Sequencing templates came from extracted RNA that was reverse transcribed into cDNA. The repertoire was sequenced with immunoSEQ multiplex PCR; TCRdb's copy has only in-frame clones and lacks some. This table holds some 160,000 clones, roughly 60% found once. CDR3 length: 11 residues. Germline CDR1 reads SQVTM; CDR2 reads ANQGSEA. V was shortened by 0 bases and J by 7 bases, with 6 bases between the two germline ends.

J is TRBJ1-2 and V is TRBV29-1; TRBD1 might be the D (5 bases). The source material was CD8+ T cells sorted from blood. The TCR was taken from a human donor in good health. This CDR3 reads CSVEDRAGYTF. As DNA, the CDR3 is TGCAGCGTTGAAGACAGGGCTGGCTACACCTTC.